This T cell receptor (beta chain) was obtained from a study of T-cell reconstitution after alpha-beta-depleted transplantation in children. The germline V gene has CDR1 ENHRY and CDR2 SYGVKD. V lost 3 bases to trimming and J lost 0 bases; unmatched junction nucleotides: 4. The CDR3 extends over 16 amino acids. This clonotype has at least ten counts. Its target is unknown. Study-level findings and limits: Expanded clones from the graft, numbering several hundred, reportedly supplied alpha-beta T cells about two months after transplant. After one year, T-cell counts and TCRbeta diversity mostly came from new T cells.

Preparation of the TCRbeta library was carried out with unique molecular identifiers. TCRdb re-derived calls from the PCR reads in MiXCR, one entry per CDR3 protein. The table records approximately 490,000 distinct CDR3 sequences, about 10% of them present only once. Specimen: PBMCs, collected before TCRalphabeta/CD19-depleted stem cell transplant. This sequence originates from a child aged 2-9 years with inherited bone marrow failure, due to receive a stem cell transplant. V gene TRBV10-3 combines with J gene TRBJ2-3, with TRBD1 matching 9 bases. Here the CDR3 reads CAISDRGQGSTDTQYF. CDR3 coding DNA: TGTGCCATCAGTGACCGGGGACAGGGTAGCACAGATACGCAGTATTTT.